Presented here are 8 T cell receptor beta chains from one specimen sequenced in a study of T cell repertoires in cytomegalovirus infection. Using its own MiXCR run on the reads, TCRdb lists one record per CDR3 protein. The profile shows roughly 280,000 distinct CDR3 sequences, about 20% of them singletons. No antigen has been identified for these receptors. The material was cultured PBMCs, obtained from culture after CMV antigen stimulation. The origin of the receptors is a human donor in good health (CMV status not recorded). Some clones in this sample may be carry-over from other donors' samples.

The chain employs TRBV4-1 and TRBJ2-5; D is perhaps TRBD2 (5 bases). CDR1 MGHRA and CDR2 YSYEKL come from the germline V gene. V was pared by 4 bases and J by 1 base, with 19 bases between. The CDR3 is made up of 17 amino acids. CDR3 protein: CASSRDVSARTQETQYF. CDR3 in DNA: TGCGCCAGCAGCCGGGATGTTAGCGCCCGTACCCAAGAGACCCAGTACTTC.

This clonotype has only a few counts. The gene calls are TRBV11-2 and TRBJ1-4, with a possible D match to TRBD1 (6 bases). Trimming removed 4 bases from V and 1 base from J, with 7 bases in between. Looked up from germline, CDR1 is SGHAT and CDR2 is FQNNGV. This CDR3 region has 14 residues. Here the CDR3 reads CASSSRGTNEKLFF. CDR3 DNA sequence: TGTGCCAGCAGCTCCAGGGGAACTAATGAAAAACTGTTTTTT. The whole variable domain, filled in from reference TRBV11-2 and TRBJ1-4, reads EAGVAQSPRYKIIEKRQSVAFWCNPISGHATLYWYQQILGQGPKLLIQFQNNGVVDDSQLPKDRFSAERLKGVDSTLKIQPAKLEDSAVYLCASSSRGTNEKLFFGSGTQLSVL.

This clonotype was recorded at least ten times. The rearrangement uses TRBV28 and TRBJ1-2, with 7 positions matching TRBD1. CDR3 size: 14 residues. V was pared by 3 bases and J by 8 bases, with 9 bases of the junction left unmatched. CDR1 is MDHEN and CDR2 is SYDVKM in the germline V gene. The CDR3 loop reads CASSFRLTGKGYTF. The CDR3 DNA follows: TGTGCCAGCAGTTTCCGCTTGACAGGGAAGGGCTACACCTTC.

The chain carries TRBV12-3 or TRBV12-4 and TRBJ1-2; D gene ambiguous. Trimming shortened V by 6 bases and J by 8 bases, and 4 bases separated the two germline ends. The CDR3 covers 9 residues. Written as DNA, the CDR3 is TGTGCCAGCAGCCCAGGCTACACCTTC. This sequence encodes CASSPGYTF.

The sample holds many counts of this clonotype. The chain employs TRBV7-2 and TRBJ2-5, with 10 bases that match TRBD1. From germline, CDR1 is SGHTA and CDR2 FQGNSA. The CDR3 is 14 amino acids. Losses at the gene ends were 1 base for V and 4 bases for J; bases not matched to a gene: 0. CDR3 DNA sequence: TGTGCCAGCAGCTTAGGACAGGGGGCAGAGACCCAGTACTTC. Protein sequence: CASSLGQGAETQYF.

A note on this clonotype: Germline is not matched at one junction end, which may reflect a read error. The genes are TRBV7-6 and TRBJ1-5, with D tentatively TRBD1 (5 bases). Per germline, CDR1 SGHVS and CDR2 FNYEAQ. The CDR3 loop spans 14 amino acids. DNA for the CDR3: TGTTCCAGCAGCGTTCAGGGTATTGGGCAGCCCCAGCATTTT. Its translation is CSSSVQGIGQPQHF.

V gene TRBV7-2 combines with J gene TRBJ1-2; 8 positions agree with TRBD1. The CDR3 totals 16 residues. CDR1 is SGHTA, CDR2 FQGNSA, per germline. V gave up 1 base and J gave up 4 bases; unmatched junction bases: 8. CDR3 bases: TGTGCCAGCAGCTTAGAAGGAACAGGGGGGCTCTATGGCTACACCTTC. As protein: CASSLEGTGGLYGYTF.

This clonotype has a handful of counts. The chain joins TRBV6-2 or TRBV6-3 to TRBJ2-5, with D perhaps being TRBD1 or TRBD2 (6 bases each). Germline V CDR1 and CDR2: MNHEY, SVGEGT. The CDR3 extends over 15 amino acids. V was cut by 2 bases and J by 4 bases, with 14 bases left in between. The CDR3 DNA reads TGTGCCAGCAGTTACGAGGGGGGACTCGGAGAGACCCAGTACTTC. Residues: CASSYEGGLGETQYF.